The 20 T cell receptor beta chains in this list originate from one sample, sequenced in a study of identical twins. TCRdb used MiXCR to reprocess the 5' RACE reads, holding one entry per CDR3 protein. The sample holds about 530,000 distinct CDR3 sequences, 13% to 15% seen once. These same records also appear under a second study, on yellow fever vaccine responses in identical twins.

The specimen sequenced was CD4+ T cells sorted from blood. Receptor source: a woman aged 18 to 35 in good health.

This chain links TRBV3-1 with TRBJ2-1, with 14 bases fitting TRBD2. The CDR3 covers 17 residues. J lost 1 base, V lost 7 bases, and 6 bases had no gene match. Germline CDR1 is LGHDT and CDR2 is YNNKEL (reference sequence). CDR3 DNA: TGTGCCAGCACGGGACTAGCGGGAGCTGGGTCCTACAATGAGCAGTTCTTC. Its translation is CASTGLAGAGSYNEQFF.

This clonotype was observed a few times. V and J are TRBV24-1 and TRBJ2-1; maybe TRBD2 (5 bases). The germline V gene has CDR1 KGHDR and CDR2 SFDVKD. Trimming shortened V by 4 bases and J by 1 base, and 13 bases separated the two germline ends. This CDR3 is 16 amino acids long. CDR3: CATSDAGVASYNEQFF. CDR3 nucleotides: TGTGCCACCAGTGACGCCGGGGTAGCGTCCTACAATGAGCAGTTCTTC.

This clonotype was picked up one time. CDR3 sequence (DNA): TGTGCCAGCAGCGCCGGGACTAGTGGGAGGCAGTTCTTC. Protein sequence: CASSAGTSGRQFF. The rearrangement uses TRBV9 and TRBJ2-1; TRBD2 aligns across 8 bases. This CDR3 is 13 amino acids long. Germline-derived CDR1 and CDR2 are SGDLS and YYNGEE. V shed 3 bases and J 12 bases; nucleotides not matched to a gene: 8.

The gene calls are TRBV5-5 and TRBJ2-3, with D unclear. CDR1 and CDR2 (germline): SGHKS, YYEKEE (reference sequence). Trimming removed 5 bases at V and 4 bases at J, with 26 bases between. This CDR3 comprises 18 residues. This chain's CDR3 is CASSPSPGSLLSPDTQYF. The CDR3 nucleotides are TGTGCCAGCAGTCCATCCCCGGGCAGTCTTCTGAGCCCAGATACGCAGTATTTT.

This chain joins TRBV7-6 and TRBJ2-7; perhaps TRBD1 as D (7 bases). Trimming left V 2 bases short and J 6 bases short, with 14 bases between. The CDR3 extends over 14 amino acids. Germline CDR1 is SGHVS and CDR2 is FNYEAQ. The DNA of the CDR3 is TGTGCCAGCAGCTTATCGGAGGGGGCGGTCGAGCAGTACGTC. Protein: CASSLSEGAVEQYV.

V usage is TRBV20-1 and J usage is TRBJ1-6; weak D call: TRBD1 (6 bases). This CDR3 is 14 amino acids long. V was cut by 5 bases and J by 3 bases, with 11 bases left in between. Germline V lookup: CDR1 DFQATT, CDR2 SNEGSKA (reference sequence). The CDR3 region is CSAVQGGYNSPLHF. The DNA of the CDR3 is TGCAGTGCTGTACAGGGAGGCTATAATTCACCCCTCCACTTT.

The chain uses TRBV25-1 and TRBJ2-3; the D is unclear. V was cut by 4 bases and J by 6 bases, with 14 bases left in between. This CDR3 has 14 amino acids. CDR1 is MGHDK, CDR2 SYGVNS, per germline. This chain's CDR3 is CASSVTHVWDTQYF. CDR3 nucleotide sequence: TGTGCCAGCAGTGTCACCCATGTTTGGGATACGCAGTATTTT.

The CDR3 DNA follows: TGTGCCAGCAGCGTCGGACTAGCGGGTGGGGAGCTGTTTTTT. As protein: CASSVGLAGGELFF. The V call is TRBV9, the J call TRBJ2-2; TRBD2 aligns across 11 bases. Germline-derived CDR1 and CDR2 are SGDLS and YYNGEE. V was clipped by 2 bases and J by 8 bases; unmatched bases: 2. This CDR3 contains 14 residues.

The chain recombines TRBV3-1 with TRBJ1-1, with no clear D. V dropped 10 bases and J dropped 4 bases, with 22 bases sitting between them. Germline lookup yields CDR1 LGHDT and CDR2 YNNKEL (reference sequence). The CDR3 covers 15 residues. CDR3 residues: CATTLRRDTGTEAFF. The CDR3 region has the DNA TGTGCCACCACCCTTCGGAGGGATACGGGCACTGAAGCTTTCTTT.

The chain uses TRBV6-7 and TRBJ2-1; TRBD2 matches 7 bases. TRBV6-7 is flagged as an ORF with uncertain function. The ends lost 4 bases at V and 2 bases at J; junction bases unmatched: 14. The length of the CDR3 is 18 residues. This CDR3 reads CASSSKIPGGVAYNEQFF. The CDR3 DNA follows: TGTGCCAGCAGTTCCAAGATCCCGGGGGGTGTTGCCTACAATGAGCAGTTCTTC.

The rearrangement links TRBV7-9 to TRBJ2-2; D unresolved. Deletions cut 0 bases from V and 5 bases from J, with 7 bases between. Germline V gene sequence: CDR1 SEHNR, CDR2 FQNEAQ (reference sequence). CDR3 length equals 14 residues. The CDR3 DNA reads TGTGCCAGCAGCTTAGCGCTGTTGACCGGGGAGCTGTTTTTT. This codes for CASSLALLTGELFF.

This clonotype was seen more than once but under ten times. Here the CDR3 DNA reads TGCAGCGTTGAATCGGCAGGGAACCTCATACGGGAGCAGTTCTTC. The encoded protein is CSVESAGNLIREQFF. V usage is TRBV29-1 and J usage is TRBJ2-1; possibly TRBD1 for D (5 bases). The germline V gene has CDR1 SQVTM and CDR2 ANQGSEA. The CDR3 length is 15 residues. Trimming left V 2 bases short and J 10 bases short, with 21 bases between.

This clonotype was seen only a few times. This rearrangement joins TRBV28 to TRBJ2-2, with 8 bases that match TRBD2. Germline lookup yields CDR1 MDHEN and CDR2 SYDVKM. Germline trimming cut 5 bases from V and 3 bases from J; bases unmatched to any gene: 8. The CDR3 is made up of 16 amino acids. The CDR3 DNA reads as TGTGCCAGCAGTCCCATCGGGGGGGCTGACACCGGGGAGCTGTTTTTT. Translating gives CASSPIGGADTGELFF.

This clonotype turned up a few times. This sequence joins TRBV5-1 and TRBJ2-2; 9 positions agree with TRBD2. The CDR3 contains 15 residues. With V trimmed by 4 bases and J by 3 bases, 4 bases remained unmatched. Germline V gene sequence: CDR1 SGHRS, CDR2 YFSETQ. CDR3 sequence: CASSGGTSHTGELFF. In DNA, the CDR3 is TGCGCCAGCAGCGGGGGGACTAGCCACACCGGGGAGCTGTTTTTT.

The chain employs TRBV11-3 and TRBJ2-4; D unclear. V was shortened by 1 base and J by 0 bases, with 7 bases between the two germline ends. The CDR3 sequence is 15 residues long. Germline CDR1 SGHNT, CDR2 YENEEA. CDR3 in amino acids: CASSLGILAKNIQYF. As DNA, the CDR3 is TGTGCCAGCAGCTTAGGAATCTTAGCCAAAAACATTCAGTACTTC. Combining the CDR3 with reference TRBV11-3 and TRBJ2-4 gives the whole variable domain EAGVVQSPRYKIIEKKQPVAFWCNPISGHNTLYWYLQNLGQGPELLIRYENEEAVDDSQLPKDRFSAERLKGVDSTLKIQPAELGDSAVYLCASSLGILAKNIQYFGAGTRLSVL.

This rearrangement joins TRBV11-2 to TRBJ1-2; weak D call: TRBD1 (5 bases). This CDR3 contains 15 residues. V was shortened by 2 bases and J by 5 bases, with 15 bases between the two germline ends. CDR1 and CDR2 from the germline V gene are SGHAT and FQNNGV. DNA for the CDR3: TGTGCCAGCAGCTTATGGGGCCAGACGAAATATGGCTACACCTTC. Amino acids: CASSLWGQTKYGYTF.

This clonotype was found many times. The chain joins TRBV7-2 to TRBJ1-5; D uncertain. The V end lost 5 bases, the J end lost 1 base, and 3 bases lay between the germline ends. CDR3 length: 12 residues. CDR1 and CDR2 (germline): SGHTA, FQGNSA. The CDR3, as DNA: TGTGCCAGCAGCGGGAGCAATCAGCCCCAGCATTTT. Its translation: CASSGSNQPQHF.

The chain has TRBV20-1 and TRBJ2-1; 11 nucleotides agree with TRBD2. The CDR3 has 19 amino acids. Looked up from germline, CDR1 is DFQATT and CDR2 is SNEGSKA (reference sequence). Unmatched junction bases numbered 13, after V lost 1 base and J lost 2 bases. CDR3 residues: CSARARKPRLAGTYNEQFF. The CDR3 region has the DNA TGCAGTGCTAGAGCTCGGAAGCCGAGACTAGCGGGGACCTACAATGAGCAGTTCTTC.

V gene TRBV5-1 combines with J gene TRBJ2-5; TRBD1 matches at 7 bases. The CDR3 length is 16 residues. Germline V gene lookup returns CDR1 SGHRS and CDR2 YFSETQ. V gave up 1 base and J gave up 2 bases; unmatched junction bases: 8. The CDR3 DNA reads as TGCGCCAGCAGCTTGCGAGGGGACAGACCACAAGAGACCCAGTACTTC. Translated: CASSLRGDRPQETQYF.

This clonotype was recorded a few times. The V gene is TRBV5-1, the J gene TRBJ2-7, with TRBD1 matching over 8 bases. Germline V lookup: CDR1 SGHRS, CDR2 YFSETQ. This CDR3 is built from 16 residues. V shed 0 bases, J shed 2 bases, and the junction held 7 bases outside the gene matches. CDR3 protein: CASSLAQTGAAYEQYF. The CDR3 DNA sequence: TGCGCCAGCAGCTTGGCTCAGACAGGGGCTGCCTACGAGCAGTACTTC. The full variable domain, its missing parts supplied by reference TRBV5-1 and TRBJ2-7, is KAGVTQTPRYLIKTRGQQVTLSCSPISGHRSVSWYQQTPGQGLQFLFEYFSETQRNKGNFPGRFSGRQFSNSRSEMNVSTLELGDSALYLCASSLAQTGAAYEQYFGPGTRLTVT.